Shown below are 3 T cell receptor beta chains from a single sample sequenced in a study of blood T cell repertoires in COVID-19. Generated by immunoSEQ multiplex PCR, the TCRdb table keeps only in-frame clones and is missing some. Here the sample spans about 230,000 clones, over 70% being singletons. The sample was peripheral blood. These receptors were taken from a man in his forties with acute or convalescent COVID-19.

The V and J genes are TRBV5-8 and TRBJ1-3; D remains ambiguous. The germline CDR1 and CDR2 sequences are SGHTS and YDEGEE. The CDR3 spans 14 residues. Trimming shortened V by 0 bases and J by 2 bases, and 6 bases separated the two germline ends. CDR3 coding DNA: TGTGCCAGCAGCTTGGTCAGTGCTGGAAACACCATATATTTT. It encodes CASSLVSAGNTIYF.

V gene TRBV5-1 combines with J gene TRBJ2-1; 7 nucleotides match TRBD2. The CDR3 sequence is 19 residues long. Losses at the gene ends were 0 bases for V and 2 bases for J; bases not matched to a gene: 14. The germline V gene encodes CDR1 SGHRS and CDR2 YFSETQ. The CDR3 is CASSLERFARAGAYNEQFF. The CDR3 coding sequence is TGCGCCAGCAGCTTGGAAAGGTTCGCTCGGGCGGGAGCCTACAATGAGCAGTTCTTC.

This rearrangement joins TRBV5-1 to TRBJ1-3; 7 bases line up with TRBD1. Unmatched junction bases numbered 7, after V lost 4 bases and J lost 0 bases. The germline CDR1 and CDR2 sequences are SGHRS and YFSETQ. The CDR3 sequence is 16 residues long. The CDR3 nucleotides are TGCGCCAGCAGCCGTACCGGGACAGCCTCTGGAAACACCATATATTTT. Encoded protein: CASSRTGTASGNTIYF.